The 26 T cell receptor beta chains below all came from one sample that was sequenced in a study of blood T cell repertoires in COVID-19. The repertoire was sequenced with immunoSEQ multiplex PCR; TCRdb's copy has only in-frame clones and lacks some. The sample lists around 100,000 clones, around 90% seen once, with over 2.5% in the top ten. The sample taken for sequencing was peripheral blood. These TCRs come from a man in his fifties with active or convalescent COVID-19.

The J gene is TRBJ1-6, the V gene TRBV5-1, with no clear D. Trimming removed 4 bases at V and 1 base at J, with 15 bases between. Germline CDR1 reads SGHRS; CDR2 reads YFSETQ. This CDR3 region has 17 residues. The CDR3 DNA reads TGCGCCAGCAGCAGCCGGATGGAGAGTTCCTATAATTCACCCCTCCACTTT. This gives the protein CASSSRMESSYNSPLHF.

This clone has just one count. The chain employs TRBV3-1 (or the pseudogene TRBV3-2) and TRBJ1-1; a weak D match, TRBD1 (6 bases). V was clipped by 3 bases and J by 2 bases, with 10 bases between them. The CDR3 is 14 residues long. Per germline, CDR1 LGHDT and CDR2 YNNKEL (reference sequence). The CDR3 DNA is TGTGCCAGCAGCCAGATGGGGGCAAACACTGAAGCTTTCTTT. Its protein product is CASSQMGANTEAFF.

The genes are TRBV4-3 and TRBJ2-5, with TRBD2 identical over 9 bases. The junction had 4 bases not matched to a gene; V was cut back by 1 base and J by 1 base. In germline, CDR1 is LGHNA, CDR2 YSLEER. The CDR3 covers 16 residues. This CDR3 reads CASSQGPTSGQETQYF. Here the CDR3 DNA reads TGCGCCAGCAGCCAAGGGCCGACTAGCGGCCAAGAGACCCAGTACTTC.

The gene calls are TRBV4-3 and TRBJ2-5; TRBD1 agrees at 7 bases. Germline values: CDR1 LGHNA, CDR2 YSLEER. V dropped 3 bases and J dropped 2; count of bases not matched to a gene: 6. This CDR3 region has 15 residues. The CDR3 DNA reads as TGCGCCAGCAGCCAGAACCCCAGGGGGCAAGAGACCCAGTACTTC. It yields the protein CASSQNPRGQETQYF.

V and J are TRBV19 and TRBJ2-5; D is perhaps TRBD1 (5 bases). With 7 bases removed from V and 5 bases from J, the gap between germline ends came to 14 bases. The CDR3 totals 13 residues. Germline CDR1 is LNHDA and CDR2 is SQIVND (reference sequence). The CDR3 DNA reads TGTGCCAGTAAACAGGAATTTGGGGAGACCCAGTACTTC. Translating it yields CASKQEFGETQYF. Together with reference TRBV19 and TRBJ2-5, the CDR3 gives the full variable domain: DGGITQSPKYLFRKEGQNVTLSCEQNLNHDAMYWYRQDPGQGLRLIYYSQIVNDFQKGDIAEGYSVSREKKESFPLTVTSAQKNPTAFYLCASKQEFGETQYFGPGTRLLVL.

The chain has TRBV19 and TRBJ2-1; possible D gene TRBD1, 5 bases. Germline V CDR1 and CDR2: LNHDA, SQIVND (reference sequence). The CDR3 loop spans 16 amino acids. The V end was cut by 5 bases, the J end by 9 bases, with 23 bases between. CDR3 amino acids: CASSLGKGIATGEQFF. The CDR3 nucleotides read TGTGCCAGTAGTCTGGGGAAGGGGATCGCGACGGGTGAGCAGTTCTTC.

The chain combines TRBV4-2 with TRBJ1-4; TRBD1 matches 9 bases. Germline CDR1 LGHNA, CDR2 YNFKEQ. This CDR3 comprises 16 residues. With V trimmed by 0 bases and J by 8 bases, 7 bases remained unmatched. The CDR3 DNA sequence: TGTGCCAGCAGCCAAGATATCGGACAGGGGTGGGAAAAACTGTTTTTT. The encoded protein is CASSQDIGQGWEKLFF.

CDR3 bases: TGTGCCAGCAGTTACGCGGGTTACACTGAAGCTTTCTTT. Its translation: CASSYAGYTEAFF. The V gene is TRBV6-5, the J gene TRBJ1-1; D unclear. With 2 bases removed from V and 3 bases from J, the gap between germline ends came to 7 bases. Germline V gene data show CDR1 as MNHEY and CDR2 as SVGAGI. CDR3 length: 13 residues.

The chain uses TRBV27 and TRBJ1-1; D may be TRBD1 (6 bases). The V end was cut by 3 bases, the J end by 3 bases, with 14 bases between. The germline V gene encodes CDR1 MNHEY and CDR2 SMNVEV (reference sequence). This CDR3 region has 15 residues. In DNA form, the CDR3 reads TGTGCCAGCAGTTTTGGGGGGGGGCTAGACACTGAAGCTTTCTTT. Amino acid sequence: CASSFGGGLDTEAFF.

The gene calls are TRBV6-5 and TRBJ2-1; 11 bases are a match to TRBD1. With V trimmed by 10 bases and J by 3 bases, 8 bases remained unmatched. Germline CDR1 is MNHEY and CDR2 is SVGAGI. The CDR3 has 15 amino acids. The CDR3 nucleotides read TGTGCCACCACCCCCGGGACAGGGGGCTACAATGAGCAGTTCTTC. This translates into CATTPGTGGYNEQFF.

This rearrangement joins TRBV6-5 to TRBJ2-3; TRBD1 might be the D (6 bases). Trimming took 4 bases from V and 3 from J, leaving 17 bases between them. The CDR3 loop spans 16 amino acids. Germline lookup yields CDR1 MNHEY and CDR2 SVGAGI. The CDR3 region has the DNA TGTGCCAGCAGTTCGCCGACAGGAAAGGGGACAGATACGCAGTATTTT. Amino acid sequence: CASSSPTGKGTDTQYF.

The chain is built from TRBV19 and TRBJ1-5, with 7 positions matching TRBD1. Germline CDR1 LNHDA, CDR2 SQIVND (reference sequence). V lost 5 bases to trimming and J lost 8 bases; unmatched junction nucleotides: 18. CDR3 size: 17 residues. Here the CDR3 DNA reads TGTGCCAGTAGTCTGTTACAGGGGAGGTCTGACATTAAGCCCCAGCATTTT. Protein: CASSLLQGRSDIKPQHF.

CDR3 sequence (DNA): TGTGCCAGCAGCGCGACAGGGGTACTTGAGACCCAGTACTTC. As protein: CASSATGVLETQYF. The chain has TRBV9 and TRBJ2-5, with 8 bases fitting TRBD1. V lost 3 bases to trimming and J lost 5 bases; unmatched junction nucleotides: 6. Germline V CDR1 and CDR2: SGDLS, YYNGEE. The CDR3 sequence is 14 residues long.

As for this clone: Other DNA sequences in the sample encode the same CDR3. This chain connects TRBV7-9 to TRBJ2-7; the D gene is possibly TRBD2 (5 bases). The ends were cut back, 0 bases at V and 0 bases at J, with 9 bases in the middle. Germline-derived CDR1 and CDR2 are SEHNR and FQNEAQ (reference sequence). The length of the CDR3 is 15 residues. The DNA of the CDR3 is TGTGCCAGCAGCTTAGCGGAGGAATACTCCTACGAGCAGTACTTC. Its translation is CASSLAEEYSYEQYF.

This clone occurred once. The chain has TRBV4-3 and TRBJ2-2, with D unresolved. V dropped 4 bases and J dropped 3 bases, with 12 bases sitting between them. This CDR3 comprises 15 residues. Germline lookup yields CDR1 LGHNA and CDR2 YSLEER. Written as DNA, the CDR3 is TGCGCCAGCAGCCTGGGTGGAGCCCACACCGGGGAGCTGTTTTTT. It yields the protein CASSLGGAHTGELFF.

The chain combines TRBV27 with TRBJ2-7, with D perhaps TRBD1 (6 bases). The CDR3 is 13 amino acids. Germline-derived CDR1 and CDR2 are MNHEY and SMNVEV (reference sequence). V dropped 10 bases and J dropped 5 bases, with 18 bases sitting between them. CDR3 region: CATAALGGHEQYV. The CDR3 nucleotides read TGTGCCACCGCTGCCCTAGGGGGTCACGAGCAGTACGTC.

This rearrangement joins TRBV18 to TRBJ1-3; 7 nucleotides line up with TRBD1. The V and J ends lost 4 bases and 0 bases, in that order; junction bases with no gene match: 6. The length of the CDR3 is 16 residues. Germline V gene data show CDR1 as KGHSH and CDR2 as LQKENI. The CDR3 here is CASSLGTANSGNTIYF. The CDR3 nucleotides read TGTGCCAGCTCACTGGGGACAGCGAACTCTGGAAACACCATATATTTT.

This clone was detected only a few times. The chain carries TRBV9 and TRBJ2-1; 10 bases agree with TRBD1. This CDR3 is built from 15 residues. Germline V lookup: CDR1 SGDLS, CDR2 YYNGEE. V shed 0 bases and J 7 bases; nucleotides not matched to a gene: 4. The chain's CDR3 is CASSVVGQGENEQFF. CDR3 nucleotides: TGTGCCAGCAGCGTAGTAGGACAGGGGGAAAATGAGCAGTTCTTC.

The chain combines TRBV7-2 with TRBJ2-7; 10 nucleotides agree with TRBD1. V lost 5 bases to trimming and J lost 2 bases; unmatched junction nucleotides: 3. CDR3 size: 14 residues. Per germline, CDR1 SGHTA and CDR2 FQGNSA. The CDR3, as DNA: TGTGCCAGCAGCGCCGACAGGGGGCCCTACGAGCAGTACTTC. Translated, it gives CASSADRGPYEQYF. Variable domain in full (rest from reference TRBV7-2 and TRBJ2-7): GAGVSQSPSNKVTEKGKDVELRCDPISGHTALYWYRQSLGQGLEFLIYFQGNSAPDKSGLPSDRFSAERTGGSVSTLTIQRTQQEDSAVYLCASSADRGPYEQYFGPGTRLTVT.

The chain employs TRBV5-4 and TRBJ2-3; 8 bases agree with TRBD2. Trimming removed 0 bases from V and 2 bases from J; junction bases left unmatched: 5. Germline CDR1 and CDR2: SGHNT and YYREEE (reference sequence). This CDR3 region has 16 residues. CDR3 in amino acids: CASSLEVAGLTDTQYF. CDR3 coding DNA: TGTGCCAGCAGCTTGGAGGTAGCGGGACTCACAGATACGCAGTATTTT.

V gene TRBV6-5 combines with J gene TRBJ1-1; 8 bases are shared with TRBD1. CDR1 and CDR2 from the germline V gene are MNHEY and SVGAGI. CDR3 length: 14 amino acids. Unmatched junction bases numbered 2, after V lost 4 bases and J lost 1 base. The CDR3 DNA is TGTGCCAGCAGTTTCGGACAGGGGAACACTGAAGCTTTCTTT. Translated: CASSFGQGNTEAFF.

This clone was observed once. The V call is TRBV7-6, the J call TRBJ2-5, with 7 bases fitting TRBD1. Germline V gene lookup returns CDR1 SGHVS and CDR2 FNYEAQ. Trimming at V came to 4 bases and at J to 2 bases, leaving 4 bases not matched to a gene. The CDR3 covers 14 residues. This CDR3 reads CASSWGQTQETQYF. The DNA of the CDR3 is TGTGCCAGCAGCTGGGGACAGACGCAAGAGACCCAGTACTTC.

This chain links TRBV5-8 with TRBJ2-3; weak D call: TRBD1 (6 bases). Trimming cost V 3 bases and J 6 bases, with 20 bases left between them. This CDR3 has 16 residues. Germline V CDR1 and CDR2: SGHTS, YDEGEE. The CDR3 loop reads CASSSGLPKQGDTQYF. The CDR3 nucleotides are TGTGCCAGCAGCTCTGGACTCCCGAAGCAGGGGGATACGCAGTATTTT.

The chain links TRBV20-1 to TRBJ2-2; D unclear. Between the trimmed V and J ends, which lost 5 bases and 6 bases, there was a span of 7 bases. This CDR3 comprises 11 residues. CDR1 DFQATT and CDR2 SNEGSKA come from the germline V gene (reference sequence). This CDR3 is CSAGSPGELFF. The CDR3 nucleotides read TGCAGTGCTGGTAGCCCCGGGGAGCTGTTTTTT.

This chain connects TRBV5-1 to TRBJ1-4, with 7 bases aligning to TRBD1. The CDR3 is 14 amino acids. Trimming took 4 bases from V and 3 from J; bases not matched to a gene: 3. From germline, CDR1 is SGHRS and CDR2 YFSETQ. Written as DNA, the CDR3 is TGCGCCAGCAGCCTAGACAGGGCTAATGAAAAACTGTTTTTT. It is translated as CASSLDRANEKLFF.

The chain couples TRBV28 to TRBJ2-5; D unresolved. The V gene's germline CDR1 is MDHEN and CDR2 SYDVKM. The CDR3 consists of 15 residues. V was trimmed by 6 bases and J by 1 base, leaving 15 bases between them. In nucleotides, the CDR3 is TGTGCCAGCAGGCGGCGGCTCCCCTCCCAAGAGACCCAGTACTTC. Protein product: CASRRRLPSQETQYF.